The clone carrying this T cell receptor (beta chain) counts as medium-sized. No antigen is known for it. The data originate from a study of metastatic and nonmetastatic thyroid tumors. Across the whole study: Comparative analysis of repertoires was undertaken across blood and tumor or nodule tissue obtained from malignant and benign thyroid patients.

The study, taken as a whole, reports: Within blood and tumor, benign nodules reportedly had significantly lower TCR beta diversity than malignant thyroid tumors did.

Original analysis: A papillary thyroid cancer distant-metastasis classifier was built from CDR3 differences across clinicopathological groups. TCRdb reanalyzed the PCR reads with MiXCR. TCRdb, rather than the study authors, made the V and J calls. The profile shows more than 10,000 clones, around 10% of them singletons. Before thyroid surgery, none of the patients had received any treatment. The CDR3 has 16 residues. Germline loops: CDR1 MNHEY, CDR2 SVGAGI. V was cut by 2 bases and J by 2 bases, with 15 bases left in between. The material sequenced was blood. This rearrangement joins TRBV6-5 to TRBJ1-2, with D possibly TRBD1 on 5 matching bases. This TCR derives from a female donor with papillary thyroid cancer or a benign thyroid nodule (not recorded which). Some clones in this sample may be carry-over from other donors' samples. This CDR3 is CASSYSRWGGNYGYTF. CDR3 sequence (DNA): TGTGCCAGCAGTTACAGCCGTTGGGGGGGGAACTATGGCTACACCTTC.